A selection of T cell receptor beta chains follows, all from one sample in a study of shared clonotypes between healthy human individuals. Generated by immunoSEQ multiplex PCR, the TCRdb table keeps only in-frame clones and is missing some. The sample holds around 700,000 clones, 72% seen once. Input material: memory CD4+ T cells sorted from blood. The source of these receptors is a woman aged 25 to 39 in good health. Both conserved end residues are part of each CDR3. Each record gives: V gene, D gene, J gene, clone size, CDR3 length, CDR3 protein, CDR3 DNA. The D gene is left open where the match is weak. Part of the rows lack a size; the others show once, few, many or a class for expanded clones.

V: TRBV11-2
D: NA
J: TRBJ1-1
size: NA
length: 12
CDR3: CASSLDLTEAFF
DNA: TGTGCCAGCAGCTTAGATCTAACTGAAGCTTTCTTT

V: TRBV7-2
D: TRBD2
J: TRBJ2-2
size: few
length: 16
CDR3: CASSSGLAGVTGELFF
DNA: TGTGCCAGCAGCTCCGGACTAGCGGGAGTGACCGGGGAGCTGTTTTTT

V: TRBV28
D: NA
J: TRBJ2-5
size: NA
length: 16
CDR3: CASRGNGGRSTETQYF
DNA: TGTGCCAGCAGGGGAAACGGAGGAAGGTCCACAGAGACCCAGTACTTC

V: TRBV6-5
D: NA
J: TRBJ1-4
size: NA
length: 14
CDR3: CASGGGGRGEKLFF
DNA: TGTGCCAGCGGTGGGGGGGGCCGAGGTGAAAAACTGTTTTTT

V: TRBV6-6
D: NA
J: TRBJ2-7
size: NA
length: 12
CDR3: CASMDLLHEQYF
DNA: TGTGCCAGCATGGACCTACTCCACGAGCAGTACTTC

V: TRBV6-1
D: NA
J: TRBJ1-5
size: NA
length: 13
CDR3: CASSDGAVQPQHF
DNA: TGTGCCAGCAGTGACGGCGCGGTTCAGCCCCAGCATTTT

V: TRBV25-1
D: TRBD2
J: TRBJ2-1
size: NA
length: 18
CDR3: CASSESGTSGSSYNEQFF
DNA: TGTGCCAGCAGTGAATCTGGGACTAGCGGGAGCTCCTACAATGAGCAGTTCTTC

V: TRBV4-2
D: NA
J: TRBJ2-6
size: NA
length: 16
CDR3: CASSPTTYSGANVLTF
DNA: TGTGCCAGCAGCCCCACAACCTACTCTGGGGCCAACGTCCTGACTTTC

V: TRBV29-1
D: NA
J: TRBJ1-3
size: NA
length: 13
CDR3: CSVDAPGGNTIYF
DNA: TGCAGCGTTGACGCCCCGGGGGGAAACACCATATATTTT

V: TRBV28
D: NA
J: TRBJ2-7
size: NA
length: 12
CDR3: CASSTGSHEQYF
DNA: TGTGCCAGCAGTACAGGGTCCCACGAGCAGTACTTC

V: TRBV7-2
D: NA
J: TRBJ2-1
size: NA
length: 13
CDR3: CASSPYSYNEQFF
DNA: TGTGCCAGCAGCCCCTACTCCTACAATGAGCAGTTCTTC

V: TRBV5-6
D: NA
J: TRBJ2-4
size: NA
length: 16
CDR3: CASSRKGALAKNIQYF
DNA: TGTGCCAGCAGCCGCAAAGGGGCTCTAGCCAAAAACATTCAGTACTTC

V: TRBV11-2
D: NA
J: TRBJ2-1
size: NA
length: 14
CDR3: CASSLSRLGYEQFF
DNA: TGTGCCAGCAGCTTAAGTAGGCTAGGGTATGAGCAGTTCTTC

V: TRBV2
D: NA
J: TRBJ2-7
size: NA
length: 10
CDR3: CASSEDSLYF
DNA: TGTGCCAGCAGTGAAGACAGCCTATACTTC

V: TRBV7-9
D: NA
J: TRBJ1-5
size: NA
length: 15
CDR3: CASSLEGLSNQPQHF
DNA: TGTGCCAGCAGCTTGGAGGGGCTAAGCAATCAGCCCCAGCATTTT

V: TRBV25-1
D: NA
J: TRBJ2-7
size: NA
length: 14
CDR3: CASSEQQGFGEQYF
DNA: TGTGCCAGCAGTGAGCAACAGGGATTCGGCGAGCAGTACTTC

V: TRBV2
D: NA
J: TRBJ2-1
size: NA
length: 14
CDR3: CASSGQFSYNEQFF
DNA: TGTGCCAGCAGTGGCCAGTTCTCCTACAATGAGCAGTTCTTC

V: TRBV4-2
D: NA
J: TRBJ2-3
size: few
length: 16
CDR3: CASSQRPGSSTDTQYF
DNA: TGTGCCAGCAGCCAAAGGCCGGGTTCTAGCACAGATACGCAGTATTTT

V: TRBV7-6
D: TRBD1
J: TRBJ1-2
size: NA
length: 15
CDR3: CASSLGVGQGRGYTF
DNA: TGTGCCAGCAGCTTAGGAGTAGGACAGGGTCGAGGCTACACCTTC

V: TRBV5-1
D: NA
J: TRBJ2-3
size: NA
length: 15
CDR3: CASSLEGREADTQYF
DNA: TGCGCCAGCAGCTTGGAGGGGCGCGAGGCAGATACGCAGTATTTT

V: TRBV19
D: TRBD1
J: TRBJ1-1
size: NA
length: 13
CDR3: CASSIRTGDEAFF
DNA: TGTGCCAGTAGTATCCGGACAGGGGATGAAGCTTTCTTT

V: TRBV4-1
D: NA
J: TRBJ1-5
size: NA
length: 17
CDR3: CASSQDRTGRRDQPQHF
DNA: TGCGCCAGCAGCCAAGATCGAACTGGGCGCAGGGATCAGCCCCAGCATTTT

V: TRBV6-5
D: NA
J: TRBJ1-5
size: NA
length: 14
CDR3: CASSEGQRNQPQHF
DNA: TGTGCCAGCAGTGAAGGACAGCGGAATCAGCCCCAGCATTTT

V: TRBV27
D: NA
J: TRBJ2-1
size: NA
length: 17
CDR3: CASSLRMKAAYYNEQFF
DNA: TGTGCCAGCAGTTTGAGGATGAAAGCGGCCTATTACAATGAGCAGTTCTTC

V: TRBV10-3
D: NA
J: TRBJ1-5
size: NA
length: 18
CDR3: CAISEDTKDLYSNQPQHF
DNA: TGTGCCATCAGTGAGGACACCAAGGACCTTTATAGCAATCAGCCCCAGCATTTT

V: TRBV19
D: NA
J: TRBJ1-5
size: few
length: 12
CDR3: CASSIRGQPQHF
DNA: TGTGCCAGTAGTATAAGGGGCCAGCCCCAGCATTTT

V: TRBV29-1
D: TRBD2
J: TRBJ2-2
size: few
length: 17
CDR3: CSVEDRSGTGPSGELFF
DNA: TGCAGCGTTGAAGATCGTAGCGGGACTGGGCCCAGCGGGGAGCTGTTTTTT

V: TRBV5-1
D: TRBD2
J: TRBJ2-3
size: NA
length: 14
CDR3: CASSPGLEQDTQYF
DNA: TGCGCCAGCAGCCCCGGACTAGAACAAGATACGCAGTATTTT

V: TRBV4-1
D: TRBD1
J: TRBJ2-7
size: NA
length: 15
CDR3: CASSQGQGVTYEQYF
DNA: TGCGCCAGCAGCCAAGGACAGGGGGTGACCTACGAGCAGTACTTC

V: TRBV30
D: TRBD1
J: TRBJ1-3
size: NA
length: 14
CDR3: CAWSITGEGNTIYF
DNA: TGTGCCTGGAGTATTACAGGGGAAGGAAACACCATATATTTT

V: TRBV5-6
D: NA
J: TRBJ1-1
size: NA
length: 15
CDR3: CASSLAGGRNTEAFF
DNA: TGTGCCAGCAGCTTGGCCGGAGGGAGGAACACTGAAGCTTTCTTT

V: TRBV14
D: NA
J: TRBJ1-1
size: once
length: 15
CDR3: CASSPLDRRGGLAFF
DNA: TGTGCCAGCAGCCCCTTGGATCGTAGGGGGGGGTTGGCTTTCTTT

V: TRBV5-6
D: TRBD2
J: TRBJ2-2
size: NA
length: 15
CDR3: CASSLLAGVAGELFF
DNA: TGTGCCAGCAGCTTACTAGCGGGAGTTGCCGGGGAGCTGTTTTTT

V: TRBV18
D: TRBD2
J: TRBJ2-3
size: once
length: 16
CDR3: CASSPLAGGPTDTQYF
DNA: TGTGCCAGCTCACCACTAGCGGGAGGACCCACAGATACGCAGTATTTT

V: TRBV11-2
D: NA
J: TRBJ2-7
size: NA
length: 16
CDR3: CASSFSGGTPLGEQYF
DNA: TGTGCCAGCAGCTTTAGTGGGGGAACCCCTCTCGGCGAGCAGTACTTC

V: TRBV19
D: TRBD2
J: TRBJ2-7
size: NA
length: 16
CDR3: CASSIRSGRAVGEQYF
DNA: TGTGCCAGTAGTATTCGGAGCGGGAGGGCCGTGGGCGAGCAGTACTTC

V: TRBV11-3
D: NA
J: TRBJ1-5
size: NA
length: 13
CDR3: CASSRKGGQPQHF
DNA: TGTGCCAGCAGCCGAAAGGGGGGCCAGCCCCAGCATTTT

V: TRBV28
D: TRBD1
J: TRBJ1-2
size: NA
length: 16
CDR3: CASRRRDRDSDYGYTF
DNA: TGTGCCAGCAGACGCCGGGACAGGGATTCGGACTATGGCTACACCTTC

V: TRBV7-9
D: NA
J: TRBJ2-1
size: NA
length: 14
CDR3: CASSFQEGAVGQFF
DNA: TGTGCCAGCAGCTTTCAGGAGGGGGCGGTCGGTCAGTTCTTC

V: TRBV11-2
D: TRBD1
J: TRBJ1-2
size: NA
length: 14
CDR3: CASRGQGVNYGYTF
DNA: TGTGCCAGCAGGGGGCAGGGGGTAAACTATGGCTACACCTTC

V: TRBV5-1
D: NA
J: TRBJ2-3
size: NA
length: 15
CDR3: CASSLDRPAADTQYF
DNA: TGCGCCAGCAGCTTGGACAGGCCGGCGGCAGATACGCAGTATTTT